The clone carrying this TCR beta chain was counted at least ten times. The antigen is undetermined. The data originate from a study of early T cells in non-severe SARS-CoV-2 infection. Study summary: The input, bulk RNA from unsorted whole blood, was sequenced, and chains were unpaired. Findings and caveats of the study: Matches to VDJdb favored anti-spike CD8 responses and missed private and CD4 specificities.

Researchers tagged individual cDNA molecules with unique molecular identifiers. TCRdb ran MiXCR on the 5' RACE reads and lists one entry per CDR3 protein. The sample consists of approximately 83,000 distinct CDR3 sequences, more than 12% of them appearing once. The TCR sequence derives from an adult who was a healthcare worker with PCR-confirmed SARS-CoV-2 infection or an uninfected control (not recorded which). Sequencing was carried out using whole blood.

The CDR3 DNA sequence: TGTGCCAGCAGCTTAGCGGGCCAGGCCTGGAATGATGGTGGCTACACCTTC. This sequence encodes CASSLAGQAWNDGGYTF. The chain has TRBV7-8 and TRBJ1-2; D ambiguous. The CDR3 runs 17 residues. The germline CDR1 and CDR2 sequences are SGHVS and FQNEAQ. Deletions cut 0 bases from V and 7 bases from J, with 21 bases between.